The T cell receptor (beta chain) described here comes from a study of blood T cells in healthy people across ages. Study-level points and caveats: When one million T cells were used, diversity estimates were thought to be underestimates. PBMCs went unsorted, and a conclusive naive versus antigen-experienced comparison was therefore prevented.

The authors ran a second PCR of roughly 7 to 11 cycles using a sample-barcoded 5' primer and a J-beta primer mix. TCRdb re-derived calls from the 5' RACE reads in MiXCR, one entry per CDR3 protein. The table includes about 730,000 distinct CDR3 sequences, roughly 43% detected once. This clonotype was seen repeatedly, ten times or more. The antigen remains unidentified. The CDR3 extends over 12 amino acids. From germline, CDR1 is SGHTA and CDR2 FQGNSA. Trimming took 5 bases from V and 3 from J, leaving 7 bases between them. Sequenced material: blood. The chain carries TRBV7-2 and TRBJ2-5, with D unclear. This TCR was sampled from a woman aged 60-75 years in good health. The CDR3 loop reads CASSRMEETQYF. The DNA for the CDR3 is TGTGCCAGCAGCCGTATGGAAGAGACCCAGTACTTC.